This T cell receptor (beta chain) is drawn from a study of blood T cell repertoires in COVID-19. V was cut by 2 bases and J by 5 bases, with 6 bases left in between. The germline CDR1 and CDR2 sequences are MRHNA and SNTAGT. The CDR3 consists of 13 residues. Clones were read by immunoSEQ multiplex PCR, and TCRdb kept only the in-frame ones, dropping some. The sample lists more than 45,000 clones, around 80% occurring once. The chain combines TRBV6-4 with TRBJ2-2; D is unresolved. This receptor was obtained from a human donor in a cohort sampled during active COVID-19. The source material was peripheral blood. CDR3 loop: CASSDGPTGELFF. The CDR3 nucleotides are TGTGCCAGCAGTGACGGGCCTACCGGGGAGCTGTTTTTT.